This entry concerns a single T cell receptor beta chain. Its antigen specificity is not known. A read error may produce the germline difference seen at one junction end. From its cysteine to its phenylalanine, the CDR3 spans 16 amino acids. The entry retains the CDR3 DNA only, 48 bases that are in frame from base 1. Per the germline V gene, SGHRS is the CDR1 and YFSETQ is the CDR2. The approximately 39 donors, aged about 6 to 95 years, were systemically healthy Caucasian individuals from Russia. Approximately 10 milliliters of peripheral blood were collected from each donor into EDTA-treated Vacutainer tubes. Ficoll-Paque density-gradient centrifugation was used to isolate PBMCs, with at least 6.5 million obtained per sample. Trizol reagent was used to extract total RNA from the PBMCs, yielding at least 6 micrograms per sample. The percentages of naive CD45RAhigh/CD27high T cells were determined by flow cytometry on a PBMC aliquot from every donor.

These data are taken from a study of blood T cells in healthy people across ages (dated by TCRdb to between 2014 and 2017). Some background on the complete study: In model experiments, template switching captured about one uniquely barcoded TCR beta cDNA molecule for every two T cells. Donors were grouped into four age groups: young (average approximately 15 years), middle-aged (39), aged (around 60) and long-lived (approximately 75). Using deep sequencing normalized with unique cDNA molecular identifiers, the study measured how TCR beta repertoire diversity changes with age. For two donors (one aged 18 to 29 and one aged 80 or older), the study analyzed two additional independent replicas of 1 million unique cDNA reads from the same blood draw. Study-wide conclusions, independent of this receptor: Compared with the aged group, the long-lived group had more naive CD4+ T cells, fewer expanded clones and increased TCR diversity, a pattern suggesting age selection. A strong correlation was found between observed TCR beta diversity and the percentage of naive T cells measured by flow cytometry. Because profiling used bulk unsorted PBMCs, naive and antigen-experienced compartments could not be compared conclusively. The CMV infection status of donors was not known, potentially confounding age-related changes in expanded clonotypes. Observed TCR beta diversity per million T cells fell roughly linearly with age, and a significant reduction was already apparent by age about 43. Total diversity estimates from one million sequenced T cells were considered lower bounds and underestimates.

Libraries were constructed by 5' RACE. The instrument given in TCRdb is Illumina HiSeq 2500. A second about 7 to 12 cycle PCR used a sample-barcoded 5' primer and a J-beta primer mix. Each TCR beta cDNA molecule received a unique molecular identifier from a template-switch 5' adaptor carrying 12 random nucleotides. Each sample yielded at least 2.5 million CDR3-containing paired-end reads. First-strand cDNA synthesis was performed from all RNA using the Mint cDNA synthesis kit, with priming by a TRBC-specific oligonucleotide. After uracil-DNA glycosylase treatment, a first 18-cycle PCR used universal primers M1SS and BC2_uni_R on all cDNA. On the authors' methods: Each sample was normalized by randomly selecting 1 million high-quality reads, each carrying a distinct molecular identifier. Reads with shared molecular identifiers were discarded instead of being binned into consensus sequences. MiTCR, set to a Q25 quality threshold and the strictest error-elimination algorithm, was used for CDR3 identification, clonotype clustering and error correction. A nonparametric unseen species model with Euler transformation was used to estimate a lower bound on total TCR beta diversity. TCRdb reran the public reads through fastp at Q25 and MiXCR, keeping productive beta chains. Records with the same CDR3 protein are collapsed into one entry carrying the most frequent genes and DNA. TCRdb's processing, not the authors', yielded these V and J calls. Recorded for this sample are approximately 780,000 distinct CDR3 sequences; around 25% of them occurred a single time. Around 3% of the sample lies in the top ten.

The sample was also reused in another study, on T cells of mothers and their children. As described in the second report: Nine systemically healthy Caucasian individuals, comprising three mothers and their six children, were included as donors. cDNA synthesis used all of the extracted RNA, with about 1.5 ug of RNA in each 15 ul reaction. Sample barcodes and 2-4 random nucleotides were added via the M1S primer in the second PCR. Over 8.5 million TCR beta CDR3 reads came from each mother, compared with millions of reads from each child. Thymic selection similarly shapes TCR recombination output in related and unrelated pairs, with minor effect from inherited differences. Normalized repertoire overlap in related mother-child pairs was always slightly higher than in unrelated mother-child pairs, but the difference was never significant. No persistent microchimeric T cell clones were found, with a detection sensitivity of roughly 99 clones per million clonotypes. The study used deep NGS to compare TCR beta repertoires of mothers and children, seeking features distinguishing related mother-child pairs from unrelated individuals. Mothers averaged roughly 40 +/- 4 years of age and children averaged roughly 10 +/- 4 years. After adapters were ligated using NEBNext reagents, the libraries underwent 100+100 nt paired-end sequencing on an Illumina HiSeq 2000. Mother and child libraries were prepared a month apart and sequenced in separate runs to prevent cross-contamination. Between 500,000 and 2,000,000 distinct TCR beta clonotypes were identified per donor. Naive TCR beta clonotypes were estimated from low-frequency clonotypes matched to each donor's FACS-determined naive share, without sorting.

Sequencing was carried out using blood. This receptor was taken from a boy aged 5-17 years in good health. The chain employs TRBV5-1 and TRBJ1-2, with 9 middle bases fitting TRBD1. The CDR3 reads CAGSNHRDREAYGYTF. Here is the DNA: TGCGCCGGCAGCAACCACCGGGACAGGGAGGCCTATGGCTACACCTTC.